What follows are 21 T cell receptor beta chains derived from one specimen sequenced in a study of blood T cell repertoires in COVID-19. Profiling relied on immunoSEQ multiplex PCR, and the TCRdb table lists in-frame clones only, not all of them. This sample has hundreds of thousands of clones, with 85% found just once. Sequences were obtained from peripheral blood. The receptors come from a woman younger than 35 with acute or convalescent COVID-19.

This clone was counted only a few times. The CDR3 sequence: CASSSGQTAGSPLHF. The CDR3 DNA reads as TGTGCCAGCAGTTCGGGACAGACTGCAGGTTCACCCCTCCACTTT. This rearrangement joins TRBV28 to TRBJ1-6; 7 bases align to TRBD1. V gave up 4 bases and J gave up 9 bases; unmatched junction bases: 9. Germline values: CDR1 MDHEN, CDR2 SYDVKM. CDR3 length: 15 amino acids.

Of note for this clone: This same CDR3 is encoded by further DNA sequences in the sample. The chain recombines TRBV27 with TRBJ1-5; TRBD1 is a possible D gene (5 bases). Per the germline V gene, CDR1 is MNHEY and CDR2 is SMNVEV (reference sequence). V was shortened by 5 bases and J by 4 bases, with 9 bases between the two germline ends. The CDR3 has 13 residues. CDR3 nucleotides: TGTGCCAGCAGTCCCCGGGGGAATCAGCCCCAGCATTTT. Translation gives CASSPRGNQPQHF.

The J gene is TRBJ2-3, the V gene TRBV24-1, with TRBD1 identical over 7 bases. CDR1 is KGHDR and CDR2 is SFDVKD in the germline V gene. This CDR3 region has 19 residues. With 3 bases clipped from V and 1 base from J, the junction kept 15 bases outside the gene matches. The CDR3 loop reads CATSDTGTELPNRTDTQYF. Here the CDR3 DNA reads TGTGCCACCAGTGATACCGGGACAGAACTACCCAACCGCACAGATACGCAGTATTTT.

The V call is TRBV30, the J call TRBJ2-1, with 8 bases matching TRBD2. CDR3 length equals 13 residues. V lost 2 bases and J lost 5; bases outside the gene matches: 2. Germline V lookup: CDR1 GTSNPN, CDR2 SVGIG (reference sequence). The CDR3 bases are TGTGCCTGGAGTAGGGGACTAGACAATGAGCAGTTCTTC. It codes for CAWSRGLDNEQFF.

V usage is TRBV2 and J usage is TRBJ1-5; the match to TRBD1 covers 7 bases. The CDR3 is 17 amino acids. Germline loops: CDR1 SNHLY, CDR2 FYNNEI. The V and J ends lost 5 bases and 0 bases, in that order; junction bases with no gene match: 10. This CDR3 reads CASSLTGTAYSNQPQHF. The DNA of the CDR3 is TGTGCCAGCAGTCTAACCGGGACAGCATATAGCAATCAGCCCCAGCATTTT. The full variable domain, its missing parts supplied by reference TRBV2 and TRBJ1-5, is EPEVTQTPSHQVTQMGQEVILRCVPISNHLYFYWYRQILGQKVEFLVSFYNNEISEKSEIFDDQFSVERPDGSNFTLKIRSTKLEDSAMYFCASSLTGTAYSNQPQHFGDGTRLSIL.

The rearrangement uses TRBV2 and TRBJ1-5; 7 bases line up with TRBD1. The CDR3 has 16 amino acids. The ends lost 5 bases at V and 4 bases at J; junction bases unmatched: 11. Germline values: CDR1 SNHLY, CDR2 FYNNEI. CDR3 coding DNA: TGTGCCAGCAGTTACGGGACATCAGGGGGAAATCAGCCCCAGCATTTT. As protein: CASSYGTSGGNQPQHF.

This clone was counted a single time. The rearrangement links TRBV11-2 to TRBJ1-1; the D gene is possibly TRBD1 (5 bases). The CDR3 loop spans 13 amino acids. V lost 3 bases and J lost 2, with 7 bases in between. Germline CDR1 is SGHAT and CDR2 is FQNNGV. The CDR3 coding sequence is TGTGCCAGCAGCTTCGGGACTAACACTGAAGCTTTCTTT. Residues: CASSFGTNTEAFF.

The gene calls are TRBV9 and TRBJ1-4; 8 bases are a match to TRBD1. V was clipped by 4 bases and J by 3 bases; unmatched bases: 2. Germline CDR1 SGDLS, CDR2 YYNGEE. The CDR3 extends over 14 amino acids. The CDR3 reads CASSRDRSNEKLFF. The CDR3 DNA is TGTGCCAGCAGCAGGGACAGGTCTAATGAAAAACTGTTTTTT. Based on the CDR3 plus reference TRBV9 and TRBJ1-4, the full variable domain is DSGVTQTPKHLITATGQRVTLRCSPRSGDLSVYWYQQSLDQGLQFLIQYYNGEERAKGNILERFSAQQFPDLHSELNLSSLELGDSALYFCASSRDRSNEKLFFGSGTQLSVL.

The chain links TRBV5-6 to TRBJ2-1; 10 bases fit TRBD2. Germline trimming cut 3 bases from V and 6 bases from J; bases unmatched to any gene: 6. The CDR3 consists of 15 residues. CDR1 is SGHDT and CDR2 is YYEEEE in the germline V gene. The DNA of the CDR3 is TGTGCCAGCAGCTCGGGACTAGCGACCACCAATGAGCAGTTCTTC. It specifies CASSSGLATTNEQFF.

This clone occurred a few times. The CDR3 DNA is TGTGCCAGCAGTTTATGGAAACAGGGAAAGACCGGGGAGCTGTTTTTT. This sequence encodes CASSLWKQGKTGELFF. The chain couples TRBV28 to TRBJ2-2, with TRBD1 as a possible D gene (6 bases). Germline V gives CDR1 MDHEN, CDR2 SYDVKM. The CDR3 contains 16 residues. V lost 0 bases and J lost 5, with 13 bases in between.

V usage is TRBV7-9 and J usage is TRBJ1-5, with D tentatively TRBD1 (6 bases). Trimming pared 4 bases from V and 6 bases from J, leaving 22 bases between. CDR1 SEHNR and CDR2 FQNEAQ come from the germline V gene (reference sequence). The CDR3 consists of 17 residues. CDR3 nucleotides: TGTGCCAGCAGCTCCTCCGGGACACAAGGGTGGCGTCAGCCCCAGCATTTT. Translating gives CASSSSGTQGWRQPQHF.

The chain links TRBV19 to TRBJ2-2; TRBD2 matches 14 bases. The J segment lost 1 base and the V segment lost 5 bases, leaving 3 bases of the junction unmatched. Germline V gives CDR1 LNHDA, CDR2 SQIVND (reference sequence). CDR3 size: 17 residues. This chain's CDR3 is CASSPGTSGGNTGELFF. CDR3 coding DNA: TGTGCCAGTAGTCCTGGGACTAGCGGGGGGAACACCGGGGAGCTGTTTTTT.

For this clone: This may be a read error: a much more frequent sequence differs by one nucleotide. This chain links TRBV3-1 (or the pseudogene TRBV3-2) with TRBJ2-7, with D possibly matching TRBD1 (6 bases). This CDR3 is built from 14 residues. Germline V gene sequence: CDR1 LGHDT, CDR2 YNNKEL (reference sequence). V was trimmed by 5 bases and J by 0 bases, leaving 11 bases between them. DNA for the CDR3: TGTGCCAGCAGCGCCCGGGACACCTCCTACGAGCAGTACTTC. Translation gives CASSARDTSYEQYF.

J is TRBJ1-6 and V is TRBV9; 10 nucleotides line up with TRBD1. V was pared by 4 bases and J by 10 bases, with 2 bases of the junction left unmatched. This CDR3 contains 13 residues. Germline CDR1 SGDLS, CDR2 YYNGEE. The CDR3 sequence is CASSRTGGSPLHF. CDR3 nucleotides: TGTGCCAGCAGCCGGACAGGGGGATCACCCCTCCACTTT.

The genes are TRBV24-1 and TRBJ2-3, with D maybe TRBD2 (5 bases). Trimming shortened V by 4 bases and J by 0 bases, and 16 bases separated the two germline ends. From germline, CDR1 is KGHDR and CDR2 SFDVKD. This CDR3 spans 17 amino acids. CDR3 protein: CATSDPPREDSTDTQYF. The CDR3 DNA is TGTGCCACCAGTGACCCCCCACGGGAAGATAGCACAGATACGCAGTATTTT.

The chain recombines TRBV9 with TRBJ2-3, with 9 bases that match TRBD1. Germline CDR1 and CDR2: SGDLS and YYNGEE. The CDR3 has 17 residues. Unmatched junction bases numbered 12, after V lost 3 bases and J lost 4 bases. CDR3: CASSAGSGTGSSDTQYF. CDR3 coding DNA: TGTGCCAGCAGCGCCGGATCCGGGACAGGGTCTTCAGATACGCAGTATTTT. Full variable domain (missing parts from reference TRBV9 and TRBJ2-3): DSGVTQTPKHLITATGQRVTLRCSPRSGDLSVYWYQQSLDQGLQFLIQYYNGEERAKGNILERFSAQQFPDLHSELNLSSLELGDSALYFCASSAGSGTGSSDTQYFGPGTRLTVL.

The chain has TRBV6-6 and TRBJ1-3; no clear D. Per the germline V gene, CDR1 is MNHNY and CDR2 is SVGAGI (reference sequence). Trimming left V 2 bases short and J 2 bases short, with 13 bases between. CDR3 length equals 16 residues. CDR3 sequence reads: CASSYKRTIAGNTIYF. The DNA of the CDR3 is TGTGCCAGCAGTTACAAGCGAACAATAGCTGGAAACACCATATATTTT.

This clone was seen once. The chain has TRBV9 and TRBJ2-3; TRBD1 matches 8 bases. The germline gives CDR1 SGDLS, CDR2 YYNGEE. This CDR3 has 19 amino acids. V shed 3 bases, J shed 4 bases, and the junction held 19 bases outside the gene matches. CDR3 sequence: CASSAPQDLPGGLADTQYF. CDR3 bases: TGTGCCAGCAGCGCCCCCCAAGACCTCCCAGGGGGCTTGGCAGATACGCAGTATTTT.

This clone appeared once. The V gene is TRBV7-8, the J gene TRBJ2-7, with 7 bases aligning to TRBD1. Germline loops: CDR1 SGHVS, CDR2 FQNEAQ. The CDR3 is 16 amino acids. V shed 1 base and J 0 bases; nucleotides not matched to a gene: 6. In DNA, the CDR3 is TGTGCCAGCAGCTTAGAATTAGGGACAGTCTCCTACGAGCAGTACTTC. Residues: CASSLELGTVSYEQYF.

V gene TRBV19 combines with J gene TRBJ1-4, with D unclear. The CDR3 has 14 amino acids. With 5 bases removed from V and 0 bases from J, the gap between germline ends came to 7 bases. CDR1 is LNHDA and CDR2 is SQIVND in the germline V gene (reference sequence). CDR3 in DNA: TGTGCCAGTAGTCAACAAGCAACTAATGAAAAACTGTTTTTT. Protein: CASSQQATNEKLFF.

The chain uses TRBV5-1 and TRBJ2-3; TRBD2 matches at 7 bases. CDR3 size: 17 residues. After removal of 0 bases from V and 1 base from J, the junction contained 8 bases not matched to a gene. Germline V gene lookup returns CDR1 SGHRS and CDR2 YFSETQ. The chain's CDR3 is CASSLAGGGLGTDTQYF. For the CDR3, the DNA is TGCGCCAGCAGCTTGGCCGGCGGGGGACTTGGCACAGATACGCAGTATTTT.